The clone carrying this T cell receptor beta chain has more than one count but fewer than ten. V was pared by 2 bases and J by 3 bases, with 12 bases of the junction left unmatched. CDR1 KGHDR and CDR2 SFDVKD come from the germline V gene. There are 18 residues in the CDR3. Under the authors' procedure: Reference gene primer amplification gave estimated nucleated cell counts. Clones were sequenced by immunoSEQ multiplex PCR, and TCRdb holds only the in-frame ones, with some missing. From that table come the V and J calls and clone size; the DNA was used to work out D and trimming. Among more than 200,000 clones listed, 80% to 90% were seen once. The data derive from a study of blood T cell repertoires in COVID-19. At the level of the study: Some COVID-19 samples were acute and others convalescent; all came from the United States, Italy and Spain. PBMCs, B-cell-depleted T cells, or T cells provided the cDNA or gDNA that made up the material.

The chain links TRBV24-1 to TRBJ2-1, with 7 bases that match TRBD1. The origin of this receptor is a woman between 45 and 60 years old with acute or convalescent COVID-19. The sample taken for sequencing was peripheral blood. CDR3 loop: CATSDSPFTGANYNEQFF. In DNA form, the CDR3 reads TGTGCCACCAGTGATTCACCGTTTACAGGGGCTAACTACAATGAGCAGTTCTTC.